This paragraph reports one TCR beta chain. Original data processing: Amplification of reference gene primers provided the estimated nucleated cell counts. Generated by immunoSEQ multiplex PCR, the TCRdb table keeps only in-frame clones and is missing some. The DNA gave D and trimming, while V, J and clone size come from that table. The sample yields about 210,000 clones, approximately 80% seen once. Germline lookup yields CDR1 WSHSY and CDR2 SAAADI. The CDR3 contains 14 residues. Trimming removed 7 bases from V and 4 bases from J; junction bases left unmatched: 8. The sample is drawn from a study of blood T cell repertoires in COVID-19. For the study at large: Material from acute and convalescent COVID-19 was sourced from the United States, Italy and Spain. In each case, the material was cDNA or gDNA derived from T cells, B-cell-depleted T cells, or PBMCs.

This sequence joins TRBV10-2 and TRBJ1-1; TRBD1 agrees at 8 bases. Sequenced material: peripheral blood. The sequence came from a man aged 35-49 years who had recovered from COVID-19. The chain's CDR3 is CASTTGTGGTEAFF. The CDR3 nucleotides are TGCGCCAGCACTACCGGGACAGGAGGCACTGAAGCTTTCTTT.